Below are 32 T cell receptor beta chains sequenced from a single sample in a study of cytomegalovirus exposure and HLA in healthy donors. The protocol was immunoSEQ multiplex PCR, while the TCRdb copy is restricted to in-frame clones and leaves out a portion. The sample lists some 200,000 clones; around nine tenths were seen once. Specimen: PBMCs. These receptors were obtained from a man aged 25 to 40 in good health and CMV-seropositive.

The rearrangement joins TRBV10-1 to TRBJ2-7; D call uncertain. Germline V gene sequence: CDR1 WNHNN, CDR2 SYGVQD (reference sequence). The CDR3 is made up of 13 amino acids. V dropped 7 bases and J dropped 3 bases, with 13 bases sitting between them. CDR3 residues: CASTDGKSYEQYF. DNA for the CDR3: TGCGCCAGCACGGACGGAAAGAGCTACGAGCAGTACTTC.

Written as DNA, the CDR3 is TGTGCCAGCAGCTCTTACAGGGGGCCCTCTGGAAACACCATATATTTT. Translation gives CASSSYRGPSGNTIYF. The chain couples TRBV11-2 to TRBJ1-3, with TRBD1 identical over 9 bases. V lost 4 bases, J lost 0 bases, and 4 bases stayed unmatched. The CDR3 runs 16 residues. From germline, CDR1 is SGHAT and CDR2 FQNNGV.

This sequence joins TRBV6-4 and TRBJ1-1; D possibly corresponds to TRBD1 (5 bases). The germline CDR1 and CDR2 sequences are MRHNA and SNTAGT. V lost 5 bases and J 5 bases, leaving 12 bases between the germline ends. The CDR3 totals 13 residues. The chain's CDR3 is CASSTLRDTEAFF. Here the CDR3 DNA reads TGTGCCAGCAGTACCCTCAGGGATACTGAAGCTTTCTTT.

This chain joins TRBV6-1 and TRBJ2-2, with D possibly called TRBD1 or TRBD2 (5 bases each). The CDR3 sequence is 15 residues long. The V gene lost 7 bases and the J gene lost 3 bases, with 15 bases spanning the gap. Germline values: CDR1 MNHNS, CDR2 SASEGT. CDR3 protein: CASILGLGDTGELFF. The CDR3 DNA reads TGTGCCAGCATTCTTGGGCTGGGGGACACCGGGGAGCTGTTTTTT.

V and J are TRBV9 and TRBJ2-5, with D tentatively TRBD1 (6 bases). CDR3 length equals 15 residues. Germline CDR1 SGDLS, CDR2 YYNGEE. The V end was cut by 0 bases, the J end by 1 base, with 10 bases between. The CDR3 region has the DNA TGTGCCAGCAGCGTAGCGGGACAAGGCCAAGAGACCCAGTACTTC. It specifies CASSVAGQGQETQYF.

The CDR3 loop reads CASSQDPTSGSHEQYF. CDR3 DNA: TGTGCCAGCAGCCAGGATCCGACTAGCGGGAGTCACGAGCAGTACTTC. The chain employs TRBV4-2 and TRBJ2-7, with 12 bases fitting TRBD2. Germline CDR1 is LGHNA and CDR2 is YNFKEQ. V lost 3 bases, J lost 5 bases, and 8 bases stayed unmatched. The length of the CDR3 is 16 residues.

V and J are TRBV4-2 and TRBJ2-1, with TRBD2 matching 10 bases. V was clipped by 2 bases and J by 9 bases; unmatched bases: 7. The CDR3 runs to 15 residues. Germline assignment: CDR1 LGHNA and CDR2 YNFKEQ. The CDR3 nucleotides are TGTGCCAGCAGCCAACGGACTAGCGGAGGGATTGAGCAGTTCTTC. It specifies CASSQRTSGGIEQFF.

The gene calls are TRBV7-3 and TRBJ2-3, with 8 bases matching TRBD2. The CDR3 has 14 residues. CDR1 is SGHTA, CDR2 FQGTGA, per germline. V lost 4 bases and J lost 1; bases outside the gene matches: 1. This CDR3 is CASSSGGRTDTQYF. CDR3 in DNA: TGTGCCAGCAGCTCGGGGGGGCGCACAGATACGCAGTATTTT.

This sequence joins TRBV5-1 and TRBJ1-1; possible D gene TRBD1, 5 bases. Trimming cost V 2 bases and J 11 bases, with 16 bases left between them. CDR1 is SGHRS, CDR2 YFSETQ, per germline. The CDR3 spans 13 residues. The CDR3 sequence is CASSFRWGDDAFF. The CDR3 DNA reads TGCGCCAGCAGCTTTAGGTGGGGGGACGACGCTTTCTTT.

This clone was observed at least ten times. V usage is TRBV5-6 and J usage is TRBJ2-7, with a tentative D call TRBD2 (5 bases). Germline lookup yields CDR1 SGHDT and CDR2 YYEEEE. The germline V and J ends were trimmed by 3 bases and 0 bases, with 19 bases remaining between them. The CDR3 contains 17 residues. DNA of the CDR3: TGTGCCAGCAGCTCGATGACTACCCGACTTAGCTCCTACGAGCAGTACTTC. It encodes CASSSMTTRLSSYEQYF. Complete variable domain (other parts from reference TRBV5-6 and TRBJ2-7): DAGVTQSPTHLIKTRGQQVTLRCSPKSGHDTVSWYQQALGQGPQFIFQYYEEEERQRGNFPDRFSGHQFPNYSSELNVNALLLGDSALYLCASSSMTTRLSSYEQYFGPGTRLTVT.

This chain uses TRBV6-5 with TRBJ1-5; D ambiguous. The CDR3 extends over 14 amino acids. Trimming cost V 7 bases and J 2 bases, with 12 bases left between them. CDR1 is MNHEY and CDR2 is SVGAGI in the germline V gene. The DNA for the CDR3 is TGTGCCAGCACGCTTACGGTGGGCAATCAGCCCCAGCATTTT. Protein: CASTLTVGNQPQHF.

This chain joins TRBV7-9 and TRBJ2-2; TRBD1 matches at 9 bases. J lost 7 bases, V lost 5 bases, and 8 bases had no gene match. Per germline, CDR1 SEHNR and CDR2 FQNEAQ (reference sequence). The CDR3 has 15 amino acids. CDR3 in amino acids: CASSATGGWNGELFF. The CDR3, as DNA: TGTGCCAGCAGCGCCACAGGGGGCTGGAACGGGGAGCTGTTTTTT.

The rearrangement links TRBV5-8 to TRBJ2-7; TRBD2 is a possible D gene (5 bases). This CDR3 is 13 amino acids long. In germline, CDR1 is SGHTS, CDR2 YDEGEE. The ends were cut back, 4 bases at V and 5 bases at J, with 13 bases in the middle. CDR3 amino acids: CASSGLSGHEQYF. CDR3 in DNA: TGTGCCAGCAGCGGATTGAGCGGCCACGAGCAGTACTTC.

The genes are TRBV19 and TRBJ2-5, with TRBD2 matching 12 bases. The J segment lost 4 bases and the V segment lost 6 bases, leaving 9 bases of the junction unmatched. Germline loops: CDR1 LNHDA, CDR2 SQIVND (reference sequence). CDR3 length: 16 residues. CDR3 in amino acids: CASSQGRLAGVETQYF. CDR3 nucleotides: TGTGCCAGTAGCCAAGGGAGACTAGCGGGAGTAGAGACCCAGTACTTC.

V usage is TRBV2 and J usage is TRBJ1-2; tentatively, D is TRBD1 (5 bases). Germline values: CDR1 SNHLY, CDR2 FYNNEI. Trimming took 7 bases from V and 5 from J, leaving 11 bases between them. This CDR3 contains 12 residues. The CDR3 here is CASNPTAYGYTF. The CDR3 coding sequence is TGTGCCAGCAACCCGACAGCTTATGGCTACACCTTC.

The chain couples TRBV9 to TRBJ1-2, with D perhaps TRBD1 (6 bases). V was shortened by 0 bases and J by 5 bases, with 14 bases between the two germline ends. The CDR3 sequence is 15 residues long. From germline, CDR1 is SGDLS and CDR2 YYNGEE. Here the CDR3 reads CASSVVPTGLYGYTF. CDR3 coding DNA: TGTGCCAGCAGCGTAGTCCCGACAGGACTATATGGCTACACCTTC. Based on the CDR3 plus reference TRBV9 and TRBJ1-2, the full variable domain is DSGVTQTPKHLITATGQRVTLRCSPRSGDLSVYWYQQSLDQGLQFLIQYYNGEERAKGNILERFSAQQFPDLHSELNLSSLELGDSALYFCASSVVPTGLYGYTFGSGTRLTVV.

CDR3 loop: CASRLGTESSYEQYF. The CDR3 nucleotides read TGTGCCAGCAGACTTGGGACGGAGAGCTCCTACGAGCAGTACTTC. The chain uses TRBV27 and TRBJ2-7; D may match TRBD1 or TRBD2 (5 bases each). Between the trimmed V and J ends, which lost 6 bases and 0 bases, there was a span of 15 bases. Germline CDR1 reads MNHEY; CDR2 reads SMNVEV (reference sequence). The CDR3 runs to 15 residues.

The J gene is TRBJ1-5, the V gene TRBV5-1, with 7 bases identical to TRBD1. Germline V gene sequence: CDR1 SGHRS, CDR2 YFSETQ. J lost 2 bases, V lost 3 bases, and 2 bases had no gene match. This CDR3 is built from 14 residues. The CDR3 DNA reads TGCGCCAGCAGCTCAGGGACAGGCAATCAGCCCCAGCATTTT. It specifies CASSSGTGNQPQHF. Together with reference TRBV5-1 and TRBJ1-5, the CDR3 gives the full variable domain: KAGVTQTPRYLIKTRGQQVTLSCSPISGHRSVSWYQQTPGQGLQFLFEYFSETQRNKGNFPGRFSGRQFSNSRSEMNVSTLELGDSALYLCASSSGTGNQPQHFGDGTRLSIL.

The chain recombines TRBV25-1 with TRBJ2-2; 7 bases align to TRBD2. This CDR3 is 14 amino acids long. Germline V CDR1 and CDR2: MGHDK, SYGVNS. Unmatched junction bases numbered 9, after V lost 9 bases and J lost 5 bases. The CDR3, as DNA: TGTGCCAGTGACAGCACGGGGGGTACCGGGGAGCTGTTTTTT. Its protein is CASDSTGGTGELFF.

The chain recombines TRBV27 with TRBJ2-1; no reliable D call. Germline assignment: CDR1 MNHEY and CDR2 SMNVEV (reference sequence). The CDR3 is 15 amino acids. V lost 6 bases and J lost 7, with 19 bases in between. CDR3 protein: CASSQYLMQANEQFF. The CDR3 coding sequence is TGTGCCAGCAGCCAATACCTAATGCAAGCTAATGAGCAGTTCTTC.

The chain has TRBV27 and TRBJ2-7, with TRBD1 as a possible D gene (5 bases). The germline V gene encodes CDR1 MNHEY and CDR2 SMNVEV (reference sequence). The CDR3 length is 14 residues. Trimming pared 2 bases from V and 4 bases from J, leaving 12 bases between. CDR3 nucleotide sequence: TGTGCCAGCAGTTTAGGGGCCGTTTCATACGAGCAGTACTTC. Amino acid sequence: CASSLGAVSYEQYF.

The CDR3 region has the DNA TGTGCCAGCAGCGTCGACAGGGGGCAGGAGACCCAGTACTTC. It is translated as CASSVDRGQETQYF. The chain carries TRBV6-5 and TRBJ2-5; the match to TRBD1 covers 10 bases. The V segment lost 6 bases and the J segment 5 bases; nucleotides outside the gene matches: 6. The germline CDR1 and CDR2 sequences are MNHEY and SVGAGI. This CDR3 has 14 residues.

The J gene is TRBJ1-1, the V gene TRBV6-6, with D possibly being TRBD1 (5 bases). The ends were cut back, 3 bases at V and 0 bases at J, with 11 bases in the middle. CDR3 size: 15 residues. Germline-derived CDR1 and CDR2 are MNHNY and SVGAGI (reference sequence). The CDR3 nucleotides read TGTGCCAGCAGTTATCTGCGGGGCCTGAACACTGAAGCTTTCTTT. It codes for CASSYLRGLNTEAFF.

V gene TRBV25-1 combines with J gene TRBJ2-2; D unresolved. In germline, CDR1 is MGHDK, CDR2 SYGVNS. Trimming removed 2 bases at V and 3 bases at J, with 13 bases between. The CDR3 has 16 amino acids. DNA for the CDR3: TGTGCCAGCAGTGAACGACGACCCCCGGACACCGGGGAGCTGTTTTTT. It codes for CASSERRPPDTGELFF.

The V and J genes are TRBV5-6 and TRBJ2-1; D is undetermined. Germline CDR1 SGHDT, CDR2 YYEEEE. Trimming removed 4 bases from V and 2 bases from J, with 7 bases in between. This CDR3 is 13 amino acids long. The CDR3 here is CASSTGPYNEQFF. The DNA for the CDR3 is TGTGCCAGCAGCACCGGACCCTACAATGAGCAGTTCTTC.

DNA of the CDR3: TGTGCCAGCAAGGTCGGCTTCGGGGTGGTGACCGAGCAGTACTTC. This encodes CASKVGFGVVTEQYF. The chain recombines TRBV28 with TRBJ2-7, with TRBD2 as a possible D gene (5 bases). CDR1 and CDR2 from the germline V gene are MDHEN and SYDVKM. V lost 7 bases and J lost 6, with 22 bases in between. The CDR3 has 15 amino acids. The full variable domain, its missing parts supplied by reference TRBV28 and TRBJ2-7, is DVKVTQSSRYLVKRTGEKVFLECVQDMDHENMFWYRQDPGLGLRLIYFSYDVKMKEKGDIPEGYSVSREKKERFSLILESASTNQTSMYLCASKVGFGVVTEQYFGPGTRLTVT.

The CDR3 is CASSLRQPGGYEQYF. CDR3 nucleotide sequence: TGTGCCAGCAGTTTACGACAGCCCGGCGGCTACGAGCAGTACTTC. The genes are TRBV27 and TRBJ2-7, with D maybe TRBD1 (5 bases). In germline, CDR1 is MNHEY, CDR2 SMNVEV (reference sequence). The V end lost 2 bases, the J end lost 3 bases, and 14 bases lay between the germline ends. The CDR3 has 15 amino acids.

The chain has TRBV28 and TRBJ2-7; 7 nucleotides match TRBD1. J lost 5 bases, V lost 0 bases, and 10 bases had no gene match. Germline V gene lookup returns CDR1 MDHEN and CDR2 SYDVKM. The CDR3 extends over 16 amino acids. CDR3 coding DNA: TGTGCCAGCAGTTTATGGTCGACAGGGTCTGGCAACGAGCAGTACTTC. It specifies CASSLWSTGSGNEQYF.

The rearrangement links TRBV5-6 to TRBJ1-4, with D possibly matching TRBD1 (6 bases). The CDR3 is made up of 17 amino acids. V was clipped by 4 bases and J by 3 bases, with 19 bases between them. The germline V gene has CDR1 SGHDT and CDR2 YYEEEE. CDR3 DNA sequence: TGTGCCAGCAGCCTCCTGGGGAGACAGGCAGCTAATGAAAAACTGTTTTTT. Encoded protein: CASSLLGRQAANEKLFF.

This chain connects TRBV5-1 to TRBJ2-1; D uncertain. The CDR3 is made up of 13 amino acids. CDR1 is SGHRS and CDR2 is YFSETQ in the germline V gene. Trimming removed 0 bases at V and 9 bases at J, with 10 bases between. The CDR3, as DNA: TGCGCCAGCAGCTTGGGACAACTGGCTGAGCAGTTCTTC. Translation gives CASSLGQLAEQFF.

A single count supports this clone. The chain employs TRBV27 and TRBJ2-7; D gene uncertain. Germline V gives CDR1 MNHEY, CDR2 SMNVEV (reference sequence). Trimming cost V 3 bases and J 0 bases, with 6 bases left between them. CDR3 size: 13 residues. The CDR3 reads CASSLTSSYEQYF. CDR3 in DNA: TGTGCCAGCAGTTTGACAAGCTCCTACGAGCAGTACTTC.

The rearrangement links TRBV5-1 to TRBJ1-3, with D perhaps matching TRBD1 (6 bases). V lost 4 bases to trimming and J lost 2 bases, with 10 bases between them. Germline loops: CDR1 SGHRS, CDR2 YFSETQ. The CDR3 is 14 amino acids. The CDR3 DNA is TGCGCCAGCAGCCACGGGACACCTGGAAACACCATATATTTT. Translating it yields CASSHGTPGNTIYF.